These T cell receptor beta chains were read from a single sample in a study of neurological immune-mediated disorders. Each CDR3 protein gets one entry after TCRdb re-called the 5' RACE reads with MiXCR. Of under 75,000 distinct CDR3 sequences in the sample, roughly 4.9% were seen once. Source material: PBMCs. The receptors originated from a human donor with multiple sclerosis. The donor label of this sample is uncertain. CDR3s include the opening cysteine and the closing phenylalanine or tryptophan. D genes are given only for firm matches. For some rows the clone size is stated as once, few or many, or as a class when expanded; others skip it.

j_gene: TRBJ1-2
d_gene: TRBD1
abundance: few
v_gene: TRBV18
CDR3aa: CASSPATTLDRGYGYTF
CDR3nt: TGTGCCAGCTCACCAGCCACTACCCTGGACAGGGGCTATGGCTACACCTTC

j_gene: TRBJ2-3
d_gene: NA
abundance: NA
v_gene: TRBV12-3/TRBV12-4
CDR3aa: CASSFRSTGGKATDTQYF
CDR3nt: TGTGCCAGCAGCTTCCGCTCGACAGGTGGAAAGGCCACAGATACGCAGTATTTT

j_gene: TRBJ1-5
d_gene: NA
abundance: many
v_gene: TRBV7-9
CDR3aa: CASSLGWGGNQPQHF
CDR3nt: TGTGCCAGCAGCTTAGGATGGGGAGGCAATCAGCCCCAGCATTTT

j_gene: TRBJ2-2
d_gene: NA
abundance: many
v_gene: TRBV5-1
CDR3aa: CASSLEFYQGLFF
CDR3nt: TGCGCCAGCAGCTTGGAGTTTTACCAGGGGCTGTTTTTT

j_gene: TRBJ2-2
d_gene: NA
abundance: many
v_gene: TRBV28
CDR3aa: CASSFLGVGELFF
CDR3nt: TGTGCCAGCAGTTTCTTAGGAGTCGGGGAGCTGTTTTTT

j_gene: TRBJ2-1
d_gene: NA
abundance: many
v_gene: TRBV27
CDR3aa: CASRGLVDEQFF
CDR3nt: TGTGCCAGCAGGGGGCTAGTGGATGAGCAGTTCTTC

j_gene: TRBJ2-1
d_gene: NA
abundance: many
v_gene: TRBV7-8
CDR3aa: CASSLGTANNEQFF
CDR3nt: TGTGCCAGCAGCTTAGGGACTGCGAACAATGAGCAGTTCTTC

j_gene: TRBJ2-7
d_gene: TRBD2
abundance: many
v_gene: TRBV5-1
CDR3aa: CASSPGLAGVDEQYF
CDR3nt: TGCGCCAGCAGCCCAGGACTAGCGGGGGTGGACGAGCAGTACTTC

j_gene: TRBJ1-1
d_gene: NA
abundance: many
v_gene: TRBV10-2
CDR3aa: CASRVTGSTEAFF
CDR3nt: TGCGCCAGCAGGGTCACAGGGTCCACTGAAGCTTTCTTT

j_gene: TRBJ2-3
d_gene: NA
abundance: many
v_gene: TRBV20-1
CDR3aa: CSARDADSTDTQYF
CDR3nt: TGCAGTGCTAGAGACGCGGATAGCACAGATACGCAGTATTTT

j_gene: TRBJ1-1
d_gene: TRBD1
abundance: NA
v_gene: TRBV5-1
CDR3aa: CASTPQGNAEAFF
CDR3nt: TGCGCCAGCACCCCACAGGGGAACGCTGAAGCTTTCTTT

j_gene: TRBJ2-1
d_gene: NA
abundance: many
v_gene: TRBV29-1
CDR3aa: CSVPLRGGQFF
CDR3nt: TGCAGCGTTCCCCTTCGGGGAGGGCAGTTCTTC

j_gene: TRBJ2-2
d_gene: TRBD1
abundance: many
v_gene: TRBV3-1
CDR3aa: CASSQRTGGFWTGELFF
CDR3nt: TGTGCCAGCAGCCAACGGACAGGGGGTTTCTGGACCGGGGAGCTGTTTTTT

j_gene: TRBJ2-1
d_gene: TRBD2
abundance: many
v_gene: TRBV6-6
CDR3aa: CASSYSSPAGEQFF
CDR3nt: TGTGCCAGCAGTTACTCGAGTCCAGCGGGGGAGCAGTTCTTC

j_gene: TRBJ2-7
d_gene: TRBD1
abundance: NA
v_gene: TRBV4-3
CDR3aa: CASSPDRATLDEQYF
CDR3nt: TGCGCCAGCAGCCCGGACAGGGCAACGTTGGACGAGCAGTACTTC

j_gene: TRBJ1-5
d_gene: TRBD1
abundance: NA
v_gene: TRBV20-1
CDR3aa: CSARGTFDRDSNQPQHF
CDR3nt: TGCAGTGCTAGGGGTACATTCGACAGGGATAGCAATCAGCCCCAGCATTTT

j_gene: TRBJ2-3
d_gene: NA
abundance: many
v_gene: TRBV1
CDR3aa: CTSSQKIDGTMDTQYF
CDR3nt: TGCACCAGCAGCCAAAAGATCGACGGAACAATGGATACGCAGTATTTT

j_gene: TRBJ2-5
d_gene: NA
abundance: many
v_gene: TRBV5-1
CDR3aa: CASSLSPGEETQYF
CDR3nt: TGCGCCAGCAGCTTGAGTCCGGGGGAAGAGACCCAGTACTTC

j_gene: TRBJ2-5
d_gene: NA
abundance: many
v_gene: TRBV20-1
CDR3aa: CSARGLQETQYF
CDR3nt: TGCAGTGCTAGGGGGCTCCAAGAGACCCAGTACTTC

j_gene: TRBJ2-6
d_gene: NA
abundance: many
v_gene: TRBV6-6
CDR3aa: CASSYSGSPSGANVLTF
CDR3nt: TGTGCCAGCAGTTACTCCGGCAGCCCATCTGGGGCCAACGTCCTGACTTTC

j_gene: TRBJ2-5
d_gene: NA
abundance: many
v_gene: TRBV15
CDR3aa: CATSRDLAEAETQYF
CDR3nt: TGTGCCACCAGCAGAGATCTTGCGGAGGCGGAGACCCAGTACTTC

j_gene: TRBJ2-1
d_gene: NA
abundance: many
v_gene: TRBV5-1
CDR3aa: CASSHQVSSYNEQFF
CDR3nt: TGCGCCAGCAGCCATCAGGTGAGCTCCTACAATGAGCAGTTCTTC

j_gene: TRBJ2-2
d_gene: TRBD2
abundance: many
v_gene: TRBV29-1
CDR3aa: CSAWTSENTGELFF
CDR3nt: TGCAGCGCATGGACTAGCGAGAACACCGGGGAGCTGTTTTTT

j_gene: TRBJ2-7
d_gene: TRBD2
abundance: many
v_gene: TRBV7-9
CDR3aa: CASSRSAGGNYYEQYF
CDR3nt: TGTGCCAGCAGCCGGTCAGCGGGGGGCAATTACTACGAGCAGTACTTC

j_gene: TRBJ1-1
d_gene: NA
abundance: many
v_gene: TRBV7-9
CDR3aa: CASSGAEDTEAFF
CDR3nt: TGTGCCAGCAGCGGGGCGGAGGACACTGAAGCTTTCTTT

j_gene: TRBJ1-4
d_gene: NA
abundance: many
v_gene: TRBV5-6
CDR3aa: CASSLVTAWGAGEKLFF
CDR3nt: TGTGCCAGCAGCTTGGTGACCGCTTGGGGCGCGGGTGAAAAACTGTTTTTT

j_gene: TRBJ2-1
d_gene: TRBD2
abundance: many
v_gene: TRBV29-1
CDR3aa: CSVRGGSYNEQFF
CDR3nt: TGCAGCGTGCGGGGGGGCTCCTACAATGAGCAGTTCTTC

j_gene: TRBJ1-1
d_gene: NA
abundance: many
v_gene: TRBV29-1
CDR3aa: CSVEDTRDGEAFF
CDR3nt: TGCAGCGTTGAAGATACAAGAGACGGGGAAGCTTTCTTT

j_gene: TRBJ2-7
d_gene: TRBD1
abundance: many
v_gene: TRBV5-1
CDR3aa: CASSPQGAGTYEQYF
CDR3nt: TGCGCCAGCAGCCCGCAGGGGGCAGGGACCTACGAGCAGTACTTC

j_gene: TRBJ1-5
d_gene: TRBD1
abundance: many
v_gene: TRBV12-3/TRBV12-4
CDR3aa: CASSLTTGYNQPQHF
CDR3nt: TGTGCCAGCAGTCTCACGACAGGGTACAATCAGCCCCAGCATTTT

j_gene: TRBJ1-2
d_gene: NA
abundance: many
v_gene: TRBV29-1
CDR3aa: CSVEDRWSTNYGYTF
CDR3nt: TGCAGCGTTGAAGATAGGTGGTCAACTAACTATGGCTACACCTTC

j_gene: TRBJ2-1
d_gene: NA
abundance: many
v_gene: TRBV20-1
CDR3aa: CSAREVVGLSEQFF
CDR3nt: TGCAGTGCTAGAGAGGTTGTAGGGTTGAGTGAGCAGTTCTTC

j_gene: TRBJ1-5
d_gene: TRBD1
abundance: NA
v_gene: TRBV5-1
CDR3aa: CASSLGQGVNQPQHF
CDR3nt: TGCGCCAGCAGCTTGGGACAGGGGGTGAATCAGCCCCAGCATTTT

j_gene: TRBJ2-1
d_gene: NA
abundance: many
v_gene: TRBV5-1
CDR3aa: CASSPAGLEGGNEQFF
CDR3nt: TGCGCCAGCAGCCCGGCAGGTCTGGAGGGAGGAAATGAGCAGTTCTTC

j_gene: TRBJ1-3
d_gene: NA
abundance: many
v_gene: TRBV4-1
CDR3aa: CASSRLSVNSGNTIYF
CDR3nt: TGCGCCAGCAGCCGGCTCAGCGTGAACTCTGGAAACACCATATATTTT

j_gene: TRBJ1-5
d_gene: NA
abundance: few
v_gene: TRBV20-1
CDR3aa: CSARDAGMSNQPQHF
CDR3nt: TGCAGTGCTAGAGATGCAGGGATGAGCAATCAGCCCCAGCATTTT

j_gene: TRBJ2-7
d_gene: TRBD1
abundance: many
v_gene: TRBV20-1
CDR3aa: CSATGTGWYEQYF
CDR3nt: TGCAGTGCAACCGGGACAGGGTGGTACGAGCAGTACTTC

j_gene: TRBJ1-4
d_gene: NA
abundance: many
v_gene: TRBV20-1
CDR3aa: CSARLPWAKLFF
CDR3nt: TGCAGTGCTAGGCTTCCTTGGGCAAAACTGTTTTTT

j_gene: TRBJ2-5
d_gene: TRBD2
abundance: many
v_gene: TRBV7-9
CDR3aa: CASSPLQGLQETQYF
CDR3nt: TGTGCCAGCAGCCCCCTGCAGGGACTACAAGAGACCCAGTACTTC

j_gene: TRBJ1-1
d_gene: TRBD1
abundance: NA
v_gene: TRBV9
CDR3aa: CASSPGTGRDTEAFF
CDR3nt: TGTGCCAGCAGCCCCGGGACAGGCCGGGACACTGAAGCTTTCTTT

j_gene: TRBJ2-1
d_gene: NA
abundance: few
v_gene: TRBV7-9
CDR3aa: CASSPGWYNEQFF
CDR3nt: TGTGCCAGCAGTCCCGGGTGGTACAATGAGCAGTTCTTC

j_gene: TRBJ2-1
d_gene: NA
abundance: many
v_gene: TRBV5-1
CDR3aa: CASSPRGPHEQFF
CDR3nt: TGCGCCAGCAGCCCCCGGGGGCCACATGAGCAGTTCTTC